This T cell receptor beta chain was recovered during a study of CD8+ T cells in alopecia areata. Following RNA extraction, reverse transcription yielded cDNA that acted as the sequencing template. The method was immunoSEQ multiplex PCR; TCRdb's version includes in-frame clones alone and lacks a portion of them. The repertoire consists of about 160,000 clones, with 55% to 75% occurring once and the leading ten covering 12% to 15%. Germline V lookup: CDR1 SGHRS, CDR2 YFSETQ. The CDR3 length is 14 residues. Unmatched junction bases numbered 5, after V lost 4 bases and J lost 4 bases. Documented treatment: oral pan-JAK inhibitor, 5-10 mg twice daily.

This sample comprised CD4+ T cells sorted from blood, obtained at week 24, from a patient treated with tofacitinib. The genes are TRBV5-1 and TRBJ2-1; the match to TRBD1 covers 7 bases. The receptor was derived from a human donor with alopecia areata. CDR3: CASSPGTEYNEQFF. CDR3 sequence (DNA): TGCGCCAGCAGCCCGGGGACAGAATACAATGAGCAGTTCTTC.